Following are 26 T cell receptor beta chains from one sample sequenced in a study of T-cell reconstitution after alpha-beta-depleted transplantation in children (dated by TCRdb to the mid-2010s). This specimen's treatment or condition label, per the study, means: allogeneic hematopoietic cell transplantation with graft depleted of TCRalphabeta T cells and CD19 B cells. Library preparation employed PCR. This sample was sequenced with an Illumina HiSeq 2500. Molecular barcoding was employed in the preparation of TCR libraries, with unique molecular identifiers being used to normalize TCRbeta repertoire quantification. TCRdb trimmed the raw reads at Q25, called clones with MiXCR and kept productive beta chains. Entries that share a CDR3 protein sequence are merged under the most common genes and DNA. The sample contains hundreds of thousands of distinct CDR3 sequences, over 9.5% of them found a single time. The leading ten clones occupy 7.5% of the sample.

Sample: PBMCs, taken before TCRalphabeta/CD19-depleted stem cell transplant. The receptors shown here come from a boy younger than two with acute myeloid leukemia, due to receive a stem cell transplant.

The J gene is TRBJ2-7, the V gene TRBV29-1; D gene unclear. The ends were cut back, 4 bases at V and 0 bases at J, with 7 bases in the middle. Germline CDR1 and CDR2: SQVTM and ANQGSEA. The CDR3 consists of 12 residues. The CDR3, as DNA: TGCAGCGTTGTGGCAGCCTCCTACGAGCAGTACTTC. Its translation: CSVVAASYEQYF.

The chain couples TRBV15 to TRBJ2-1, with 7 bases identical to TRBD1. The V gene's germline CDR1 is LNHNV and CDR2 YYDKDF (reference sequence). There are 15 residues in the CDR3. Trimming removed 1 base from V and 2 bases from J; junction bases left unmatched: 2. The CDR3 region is CATSRAQGPYNEQFF. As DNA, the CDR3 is TGTGCCACCAGCAGAGCACAGGGGCCCTACAATGAGCAGTTCTTC.

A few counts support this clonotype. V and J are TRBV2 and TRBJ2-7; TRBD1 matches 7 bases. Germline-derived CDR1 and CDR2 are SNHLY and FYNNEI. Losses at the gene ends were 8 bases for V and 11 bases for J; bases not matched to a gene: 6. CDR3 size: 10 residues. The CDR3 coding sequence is TGTGCCAGCCGAGGGGACAGAAAGTACTTC. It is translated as CASRGDRKYF.

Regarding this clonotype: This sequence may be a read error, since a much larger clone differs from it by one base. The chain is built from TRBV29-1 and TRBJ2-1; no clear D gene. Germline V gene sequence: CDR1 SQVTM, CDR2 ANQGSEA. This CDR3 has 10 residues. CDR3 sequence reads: CSTRRDERFF. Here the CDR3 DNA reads TGCAGCACCCGTAGGGATGAGCGGTTCTTC.

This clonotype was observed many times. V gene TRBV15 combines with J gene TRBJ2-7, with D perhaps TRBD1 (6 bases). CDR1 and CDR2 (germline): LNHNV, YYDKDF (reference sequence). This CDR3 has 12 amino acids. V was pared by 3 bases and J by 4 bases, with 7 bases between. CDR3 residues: CATSSTGYEQYF. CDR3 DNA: TGTGCCACCAGCAGTACAGGGTACGAGCAGTACTTC. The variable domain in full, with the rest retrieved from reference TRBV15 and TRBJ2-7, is DAMVIQNPRYQVTQFGKPVTLSCSQTLNHNVMYWYQQKSSQAPKLLFHYYDKDFNNEADTPDNFQSRRPNTSFCFLDIRSPGLGDTAMYLCATSSTGYEQYFGPGTRLTVT.

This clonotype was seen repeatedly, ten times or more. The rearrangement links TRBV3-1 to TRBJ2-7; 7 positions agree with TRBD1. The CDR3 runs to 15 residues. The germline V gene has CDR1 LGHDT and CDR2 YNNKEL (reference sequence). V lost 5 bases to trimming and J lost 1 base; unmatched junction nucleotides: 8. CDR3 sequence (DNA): TGTGCCAGCAGCTCAGATGGACAGGAGTCCTACGAGCAGTACTTC. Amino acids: CASSSDGQESYEQYF.

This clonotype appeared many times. CDR3 sequence: CATSDRRKNIQYF. CDR3 bases: TGTGCCACCAGTGACAGGAGAAAAAACATTCAGTACTTC. The V and J genes are TRBV24-1 and TRBJ2-4; no clear D gene. The length of the CDR3 is 13 residues. Trimming removed 4 bases from V and 4 bases from J, with 7 bases in between. CDR1 and CDR2 from the germline V gene are KGHDR and SFDVKD.

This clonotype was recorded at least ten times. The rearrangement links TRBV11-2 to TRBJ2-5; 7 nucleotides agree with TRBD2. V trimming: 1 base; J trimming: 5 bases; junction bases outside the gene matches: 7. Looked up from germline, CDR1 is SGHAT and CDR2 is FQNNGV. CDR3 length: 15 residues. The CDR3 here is CASSLVRSSGETQYF. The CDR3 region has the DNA TGTGCCAGCAGCTTAGTTCGGAGTAGCGGGGAGACCCAGTACTTC.

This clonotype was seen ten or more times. For the CDR3, the DNA is TGCAGTGCTAGACACCCCGGTTTAGCGCGCGAGCAGTACTTC. Protein product: CSARHPGLAREQYF. V and J are TRBV20-1 and TRBJ2-7; a weak D match, TRBD2 (5 bases). Trimming left V 2 bases short and J 6 bases short, with 17 bases between. CDR3 length equals 14 residues. From germline, CDR1 is DFQATT and CDR2 SNEGSKA (reference sequence).

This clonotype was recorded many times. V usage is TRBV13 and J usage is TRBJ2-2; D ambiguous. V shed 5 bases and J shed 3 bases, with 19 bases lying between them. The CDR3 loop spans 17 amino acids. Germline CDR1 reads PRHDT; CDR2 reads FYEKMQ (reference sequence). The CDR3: CASSPTLAGLYTGELFF. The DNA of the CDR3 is TGTGCCAGCAGCCCAACTTTAGCAGGATTGTACACCGGGGAGCTGTTTTTT.

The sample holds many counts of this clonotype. The chain's CDR3 is CASSIGLMEAGRNEQFF. The CDR3 region has the DNA TGTGCCAGCAGCATTGGGCTAATGGAGGCAGGGCGGAATGAGCAGTTCTTC. The chain has TRBV11-1 and TRBJ2-1; perhaps D is TRBD1 or TRBD2 (5 bases each). Germline V gene data show CDR1 as SGHAT and CDR2 as FQDESV (reference sequence). V dropped 5 bases and J dropped 7 bases, with 24 bases sitting between them. The CDR3 consists of 17 residues.

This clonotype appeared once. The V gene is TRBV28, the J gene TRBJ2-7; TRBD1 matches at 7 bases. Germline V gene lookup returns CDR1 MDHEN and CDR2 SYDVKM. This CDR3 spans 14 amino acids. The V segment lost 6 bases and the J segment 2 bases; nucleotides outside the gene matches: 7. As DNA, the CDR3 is TGTGCCAGCAGGCCCCCCGACAGGGCCTACGAGCAGTACTTC. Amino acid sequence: CASRPPDRAYEQYF.

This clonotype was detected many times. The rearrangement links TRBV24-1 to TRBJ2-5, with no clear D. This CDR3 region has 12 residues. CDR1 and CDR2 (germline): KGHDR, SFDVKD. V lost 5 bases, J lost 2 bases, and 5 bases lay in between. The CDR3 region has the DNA TGTGCCACCAGTGCCAATCAAGAGACCCAGTACTTC. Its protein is CATSANQETQYF.

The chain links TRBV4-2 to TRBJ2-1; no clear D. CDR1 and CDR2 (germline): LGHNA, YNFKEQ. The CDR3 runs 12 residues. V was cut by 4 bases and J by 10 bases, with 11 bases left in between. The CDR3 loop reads CASSPGLREQFF. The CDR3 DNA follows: TGTGCCAGCAGCCCCGGGCTCCGGGAGCAGTTCTTC.

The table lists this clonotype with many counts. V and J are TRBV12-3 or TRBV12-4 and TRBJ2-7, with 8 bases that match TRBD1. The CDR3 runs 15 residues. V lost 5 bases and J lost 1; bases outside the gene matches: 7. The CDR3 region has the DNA TGTGCCAGCAGTATCCAGGACAGGGTATCCTACGAGCAGTACTTC. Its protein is CASSIQDRVSYEQYF.

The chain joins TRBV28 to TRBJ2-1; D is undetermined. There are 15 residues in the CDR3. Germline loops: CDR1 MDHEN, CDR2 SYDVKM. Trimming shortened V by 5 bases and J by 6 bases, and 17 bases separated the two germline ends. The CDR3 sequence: CASSLLSDIGNEQFF. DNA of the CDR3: TGTGCCAGCAGTCTCTTAAGCGACATCGGCAATGAGCAGTTCTTC. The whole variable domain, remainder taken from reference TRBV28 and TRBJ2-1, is DVKVTQSSRYLVKRTGEKVFLECVQDMDHENMFWYRQDPGLGLRLIYFSYDVKMKEKGDIPEGYSVSREKKERFSLILESASTNQTSMYLCASSLLSDIGNEQFFGPGTRLTVL.

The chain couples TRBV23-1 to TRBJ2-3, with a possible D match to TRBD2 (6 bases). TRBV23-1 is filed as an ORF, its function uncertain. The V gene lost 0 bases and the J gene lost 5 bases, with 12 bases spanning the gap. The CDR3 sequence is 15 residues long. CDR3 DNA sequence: TGCGCCAGCAGTCAATCGGTCGCTAGCGTAGATACGCAGTATTTT. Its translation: CASSQSVASVDTQYF.

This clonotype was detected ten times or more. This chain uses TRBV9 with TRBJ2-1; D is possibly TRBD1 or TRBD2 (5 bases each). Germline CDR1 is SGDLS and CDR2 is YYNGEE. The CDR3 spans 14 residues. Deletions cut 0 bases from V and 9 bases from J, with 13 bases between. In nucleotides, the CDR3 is TGTGCCAGCAGCGTAGTGGTCTCGGGGCGTGAGCAGTTCTTC. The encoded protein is CASSVVVSGREQFF.

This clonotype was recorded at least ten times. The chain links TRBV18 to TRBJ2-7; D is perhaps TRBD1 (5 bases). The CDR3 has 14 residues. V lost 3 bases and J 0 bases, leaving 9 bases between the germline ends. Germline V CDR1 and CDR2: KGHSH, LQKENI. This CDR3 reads CASSPPGASYEQYF. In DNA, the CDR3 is TGTGCCAGCTCACCCCCTGGGGCCTCCTACGAGCAGTACTTC.

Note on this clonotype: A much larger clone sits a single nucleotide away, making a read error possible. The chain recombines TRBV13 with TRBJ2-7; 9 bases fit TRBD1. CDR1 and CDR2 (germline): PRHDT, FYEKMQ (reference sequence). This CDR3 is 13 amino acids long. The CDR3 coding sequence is TGTGCCAGCAGCTCTACAGGGGGCTACGACCAGTACTTC. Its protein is CASSSTGGYDQYF.

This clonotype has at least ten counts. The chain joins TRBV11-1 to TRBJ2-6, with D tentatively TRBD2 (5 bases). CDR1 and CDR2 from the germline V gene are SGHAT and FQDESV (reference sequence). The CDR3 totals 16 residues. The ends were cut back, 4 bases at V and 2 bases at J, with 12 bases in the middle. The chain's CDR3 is CASSSPGKTGANVLTF. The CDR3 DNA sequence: TGTGCCAGCAGCTCCCCGGGGAAGACTGGGGCCAACGTCCTGACTTTC. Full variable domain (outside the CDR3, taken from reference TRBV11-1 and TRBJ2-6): EAEVAQSPRYKITEKSQAVAFWCDPISGHATLYWYRQILGQGPELLVQFQDESVVDDSQLPKDRFSAERLKGVDSTLKIQPAELGDSAMYLCASSSPGKTGANVLTFGAGSRLTVL.

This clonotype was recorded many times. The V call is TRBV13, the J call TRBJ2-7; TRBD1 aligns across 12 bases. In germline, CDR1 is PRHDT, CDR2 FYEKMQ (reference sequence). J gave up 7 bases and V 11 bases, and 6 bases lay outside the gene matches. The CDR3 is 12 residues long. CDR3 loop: CAGGQGAKEQYF. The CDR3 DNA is TGTGCCGGGGGACAGGGGGCCAAGGAGCAGTACTTC.

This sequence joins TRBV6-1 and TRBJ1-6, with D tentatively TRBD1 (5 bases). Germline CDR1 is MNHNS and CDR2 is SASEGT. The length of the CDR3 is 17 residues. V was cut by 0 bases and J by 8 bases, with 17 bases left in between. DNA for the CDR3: TGTGCCAGCAGTGAAGCTGAGGCATTGGGACCGTATTCACCCCTCCACTTT. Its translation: CASSEAEALGPYSPLHF.

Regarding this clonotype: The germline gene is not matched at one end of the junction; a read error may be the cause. CDR3 in DNA: TGTGCCACCAGTGAATCAGACAGGGGCGATTACAATGGGCAGTTCTTC. Residues: CATSESDRGDYNGQFF. This rearrangement joins TRBV24-1 to TRBJ2-1, with 8 positions matching TRBD1. CDR3 length equals 16 residues. Germline V gives CDR1 KGHDR, CDR2 SFDVKD.

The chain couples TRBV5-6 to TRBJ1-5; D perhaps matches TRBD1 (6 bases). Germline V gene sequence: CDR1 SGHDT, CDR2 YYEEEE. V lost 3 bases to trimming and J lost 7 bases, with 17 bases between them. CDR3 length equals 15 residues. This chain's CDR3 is CASSSAGGQGQPQHF. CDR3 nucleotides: TGTGCCAGCAGCTCCGCGGGGGGGCAGGGACAGCCCCAGCATTTT.

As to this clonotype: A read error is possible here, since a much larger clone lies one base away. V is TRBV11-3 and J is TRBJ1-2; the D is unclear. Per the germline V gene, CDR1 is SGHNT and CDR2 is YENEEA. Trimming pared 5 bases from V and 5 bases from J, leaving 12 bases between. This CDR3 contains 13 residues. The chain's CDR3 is CASSPSAGYGYTF. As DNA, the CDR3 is TGTGCCAGCAGCCCATCGGCGGGTTATGGCTACACCTTC.